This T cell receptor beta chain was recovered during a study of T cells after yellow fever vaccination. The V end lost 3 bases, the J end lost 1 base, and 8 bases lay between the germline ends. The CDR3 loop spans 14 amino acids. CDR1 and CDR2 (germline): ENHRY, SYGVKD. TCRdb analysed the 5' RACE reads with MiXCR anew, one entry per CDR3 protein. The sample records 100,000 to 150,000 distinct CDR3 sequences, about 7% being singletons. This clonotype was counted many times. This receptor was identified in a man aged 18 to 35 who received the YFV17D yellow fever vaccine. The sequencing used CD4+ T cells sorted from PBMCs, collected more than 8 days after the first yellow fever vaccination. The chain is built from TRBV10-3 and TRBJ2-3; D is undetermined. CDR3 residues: CAISDPSRTDTQYF. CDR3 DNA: TGTGCCATCAGTGACCCATCCCGCACAGATACGCAGTATTTT.